The text below deals with one TCR beta chain. As yet, its antigen is unknown. Expressed TCRB transcripts were sequenced because the isolated RNA had all been reverse transcribed beforehand. Sequencing used immunoSEQ multiplex PCR; TCRdb keeps in-frame clones, though not all of them. Of 200,000 to 250,000 clones listed, under 13% are singletons. CD45RO/CCR7/CD25/CD127/CD95/CD27 separated CD4+ naive, central memory, regulatory and stem cell-like memory cells by sorting. The sample belongs to a study of beta chain features in type 1 diabetes. Across the whole study: Sorted cells examined across all samples numbered around 110,000,000.

The study's findings and limits: The study found fewer insertions and more deletions at VDJ junctions in type 1 diabetes patients. In comparison with healthy donors, patients had naive, central memory and Treg TCRB repertoires that appeared more similar.

The CDR3 loop spans 12 amino acids. The V gene's germline CDR1 is MNHEY and CDR2 SVGAGI. V lost 10 bases and J lost 3; bases outside the gene matches: 6. Sequencing was performed on central memory CD4+ T cells from blood. This receptor was taken from a man aged 18 to 30 in good health. The rearrangement links TRBV6-5 to TRBJ2-7; TRBD1 matches 7 bases. CDR3 residues: CATGTAHYEQYF. CDR3 nucleotides: TGTGCCACCGGGACAGCACACTACGAGCAGTACTTC.